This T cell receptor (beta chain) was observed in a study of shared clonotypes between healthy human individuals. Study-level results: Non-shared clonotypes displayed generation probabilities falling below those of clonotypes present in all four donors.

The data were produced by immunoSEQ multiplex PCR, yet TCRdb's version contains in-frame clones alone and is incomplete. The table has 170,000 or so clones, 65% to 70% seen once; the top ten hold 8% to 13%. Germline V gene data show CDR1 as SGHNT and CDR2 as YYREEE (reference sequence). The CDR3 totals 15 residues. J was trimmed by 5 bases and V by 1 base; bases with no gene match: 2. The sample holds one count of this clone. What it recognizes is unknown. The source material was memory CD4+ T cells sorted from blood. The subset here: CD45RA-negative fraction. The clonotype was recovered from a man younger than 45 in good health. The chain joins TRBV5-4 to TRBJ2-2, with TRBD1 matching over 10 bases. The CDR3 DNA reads TGTGCCAGCAGCTTGTGGGACAGGGGTACCGGGGAGCTGTTTTTT. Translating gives CASSLWDRGTGELFF.